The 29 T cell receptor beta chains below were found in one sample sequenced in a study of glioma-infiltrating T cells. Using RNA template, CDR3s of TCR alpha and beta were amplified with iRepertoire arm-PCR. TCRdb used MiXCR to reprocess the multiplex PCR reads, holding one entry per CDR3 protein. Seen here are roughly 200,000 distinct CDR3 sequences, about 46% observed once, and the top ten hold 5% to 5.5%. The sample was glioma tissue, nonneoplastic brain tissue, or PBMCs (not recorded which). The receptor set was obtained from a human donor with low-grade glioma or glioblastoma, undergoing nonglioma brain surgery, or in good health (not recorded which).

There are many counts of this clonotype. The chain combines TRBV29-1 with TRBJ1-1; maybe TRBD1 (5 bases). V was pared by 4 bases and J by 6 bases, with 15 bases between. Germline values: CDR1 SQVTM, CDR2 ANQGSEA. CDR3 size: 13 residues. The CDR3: CSVGERGAAEAFF. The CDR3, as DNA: TGCAGCGTTGGGGAGCGTGGGGCCGCTGAAGCTTTCTTT.

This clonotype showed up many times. The CDR3 nucleotides are TGTGCCAGCAGTTTAGAGGGAAAGACCCAGTACTTC. This encodes CASSLEGKTQYF. The chain combines TRBV6-1 with TRBJ2-5; D may be TRBD2 (5 bases). The germline CDR1 and CDR2 sequences are MNHNS and SASEGT. CDR3 length: 12 residues. The germline V and J ends were trimmed by 5 bases and 6 bases, with 10 bases remaining between them.

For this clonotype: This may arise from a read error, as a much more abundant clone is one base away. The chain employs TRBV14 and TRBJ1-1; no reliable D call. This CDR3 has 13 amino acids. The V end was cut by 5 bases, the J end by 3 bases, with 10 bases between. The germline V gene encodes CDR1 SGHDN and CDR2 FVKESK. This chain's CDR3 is CASSRNMDTEAFF. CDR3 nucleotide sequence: TGTGCCAGCAGCAGGAACATGGACACTGAAGCTTTCTTT. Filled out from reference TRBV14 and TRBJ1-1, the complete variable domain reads EAGVTQFPSHSVIEKGQTVTLRCDPISGHDNLYWYRRVMGKEIKFLLHFVKESKQDESGMPNNRFLAERTGGTYSTLKVQPAELEDSGVYFCASSRNMDTEAFFGQGTRLTVV.

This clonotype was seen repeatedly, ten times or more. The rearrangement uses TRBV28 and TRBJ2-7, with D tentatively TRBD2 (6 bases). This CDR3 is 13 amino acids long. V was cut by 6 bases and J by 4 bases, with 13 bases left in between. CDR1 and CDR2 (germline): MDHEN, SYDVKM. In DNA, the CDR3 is TGTGCCAGCAGGCCGGGAGTGCGGTACGAGCAGTACTTC. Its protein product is CASRPGVRYEQYF. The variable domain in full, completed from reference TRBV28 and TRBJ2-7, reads DVKVTQSSRYLVKRTGEKVFLECVQDMDHENMFWYRQDPGLGLRLIYFSYDVKMKEKGDIPEGYSVSREKKERFSLILESASTNQTSMYLCASRPGVRYEQYFGPGTRLTVT.

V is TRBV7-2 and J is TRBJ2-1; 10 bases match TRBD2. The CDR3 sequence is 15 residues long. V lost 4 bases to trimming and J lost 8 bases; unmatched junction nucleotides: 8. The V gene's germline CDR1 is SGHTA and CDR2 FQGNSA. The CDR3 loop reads CASSSNSGRSHEQFF. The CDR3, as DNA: TGTGCCAGCAGCTCCAATAGCGGGAGGTCACATGAGCAGTTCTTC.

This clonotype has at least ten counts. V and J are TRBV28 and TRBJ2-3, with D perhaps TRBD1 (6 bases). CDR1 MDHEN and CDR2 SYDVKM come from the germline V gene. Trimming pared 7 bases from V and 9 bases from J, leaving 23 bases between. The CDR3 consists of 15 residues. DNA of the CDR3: TGTGCCAGCATAAGGGGGTTGGCAGGGACGGGAACGCAGTATTTT. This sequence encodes CASIRGLAGTGTQYF.

DNA for the CDR3: TGCAGCGCCCGGACTCTACCCTACGAGCAGTACTTC. It specifies CSARTLPYEQYF. The chain employs TRBV29-1 and TRBJ2-7; possibly TRBD2 for D (5 bases). Deletions cut 7 bases from V and 2 bases from J, with 12 bases between. There are 12 residues in the CDR3. Germline lookup yields CDR1 SQVTM and CDR2 ANQGSEA.

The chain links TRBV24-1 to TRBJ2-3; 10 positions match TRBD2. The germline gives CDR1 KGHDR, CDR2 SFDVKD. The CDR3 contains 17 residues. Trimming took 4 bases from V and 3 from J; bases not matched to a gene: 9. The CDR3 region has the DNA TGTGCCACCAGTGAATCCCAAGCGGGAGGGCCAACAGATACGCAGTATTTT. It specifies CATSESQAGGPTDTQYF.

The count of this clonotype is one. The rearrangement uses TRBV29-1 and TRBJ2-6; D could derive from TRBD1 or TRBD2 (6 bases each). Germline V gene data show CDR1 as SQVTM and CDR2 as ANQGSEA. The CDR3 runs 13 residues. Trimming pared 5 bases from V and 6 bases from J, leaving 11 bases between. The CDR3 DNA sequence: TGCAGCGTTCAGGGGACTGAGGCCAACGTCCTGACTTTC. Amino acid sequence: CSVQGTEANVLTF.

Here the CDR3 DNA reads TGTGCCAGCAGCCAAGCGGCCAGGGAGGCCGAGAAGTTCTTC. It translates to CASSQAAREAEKFF. The chain joins TRBV3-1 to TRBJ2-1, with D possibly being TRBD2 (6 bases). V was shortened by 1 base and J by 14 bases, with 18 bases between the two germline ends. From germline, CDR1 is LGHDT and CDR2 YNNKEL (reference sequence). The CDR3 is 14 residues long.

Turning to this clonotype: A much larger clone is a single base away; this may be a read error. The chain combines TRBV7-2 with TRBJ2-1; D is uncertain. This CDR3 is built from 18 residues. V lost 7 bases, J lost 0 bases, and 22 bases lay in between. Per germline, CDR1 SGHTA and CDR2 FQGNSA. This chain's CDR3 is CASIYRSLSSYSYNEQFF. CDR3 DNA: TGTGCCAGCATCTACCGAAGCCTTAGCAGCTACTCCTACAATGAGCAGTTCTTC.

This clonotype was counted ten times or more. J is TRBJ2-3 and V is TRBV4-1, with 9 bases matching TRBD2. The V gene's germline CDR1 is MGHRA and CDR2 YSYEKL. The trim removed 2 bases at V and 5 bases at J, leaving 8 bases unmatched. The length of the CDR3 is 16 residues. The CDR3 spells CASSQFGVAGEDTQYF. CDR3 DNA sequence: TGCGCCAGCAGCCAATTCGGGGTAGCGGGAGAAGATACGCAGTATTTT.

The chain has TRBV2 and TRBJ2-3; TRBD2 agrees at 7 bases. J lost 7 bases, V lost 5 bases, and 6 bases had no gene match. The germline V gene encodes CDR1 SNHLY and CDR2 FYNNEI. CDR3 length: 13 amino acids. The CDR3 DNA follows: TGTGCCAGCAGTAGGCGGGAGATAAATACGCAGTATTTT. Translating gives CASSRREINTQYF.

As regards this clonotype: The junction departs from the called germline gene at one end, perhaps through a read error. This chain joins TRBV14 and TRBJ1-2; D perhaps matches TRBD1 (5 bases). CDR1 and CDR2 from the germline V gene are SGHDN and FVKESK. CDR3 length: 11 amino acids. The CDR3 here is CASGQGEGYTF. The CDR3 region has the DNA TGTGCCAGCGGCCAAGGGGAAGGCTACACCTTC. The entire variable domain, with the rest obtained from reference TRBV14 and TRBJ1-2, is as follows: EAGVTQFPSHSVIEKGQTVTLRCDPISGHDNLYWYRRVMGKEIKFLLHFVKESKQDESGMPNNRFLAERTGGTYSTLKVQPAELEDSGVYFCASGQGEGYTFGSGTRLTVV.

The chain's CDR3 is CASSPRITGVGTGELFF. CDR3 DNA: TGTGCCAGCAGCCCACGAATTACCGGGGTCGGCACCGGGGAGCTGTTTTTT. The rearrangement uses TRBV7-2 and TRBJ2-2, with a tentative D call TRBD2 (5 bases). Germline loops: CDR1 SGHTA, CDR2 FQGNSA. The CDR3 spans 17 residues. Between the trimmed V and J ends, which lost 5 bases and 4 bases, there was a span of 20 bases.

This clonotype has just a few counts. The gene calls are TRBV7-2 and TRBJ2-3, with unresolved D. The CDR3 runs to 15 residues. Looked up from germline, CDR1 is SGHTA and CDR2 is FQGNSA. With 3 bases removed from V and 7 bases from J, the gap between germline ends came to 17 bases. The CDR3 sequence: CASSLFGGGANTQYF. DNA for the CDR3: TGTGCCAGCAGCTTGTTCGGCGGCGGCGCTAATACGCAGTATTTT.

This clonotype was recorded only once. CDR3 coding DNA: TGCAGTGCTAGGGTTAGCGGGAGGGCCGAGCAGTACTTC. This codes for CSARVSGRAEQYF. V is TRBV20-1 and J is TRBJ2-7, with 11 nucleotides matching TRBD2. Germline V gene lookup returns CDR1 DFQATT and CDR2 SNEGSKA (reference sequence). J lost 6 bases, V lost 3 bases, and 4 bases had no gene match. This CDR3 is 13 amino acids long.

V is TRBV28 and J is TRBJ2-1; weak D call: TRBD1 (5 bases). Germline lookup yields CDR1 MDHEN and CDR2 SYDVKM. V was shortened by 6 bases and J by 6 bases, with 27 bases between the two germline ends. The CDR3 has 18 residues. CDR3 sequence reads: CASSSPTTPLGVCNEQFF. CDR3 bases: TGTGCCAGCAGCTCTCCCACGACTCCCTTAGGGGTCTGCAATGAGCAGTTCTTC.

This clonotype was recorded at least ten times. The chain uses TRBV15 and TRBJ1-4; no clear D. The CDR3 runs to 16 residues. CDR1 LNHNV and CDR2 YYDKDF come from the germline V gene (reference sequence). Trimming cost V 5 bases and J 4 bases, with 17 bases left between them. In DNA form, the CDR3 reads TGTGCCACCAGCCGACGCAGGACCTCCTTTAATGAAAAACTGTTTTTT. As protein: CATSRRRTSFNEKLFF.

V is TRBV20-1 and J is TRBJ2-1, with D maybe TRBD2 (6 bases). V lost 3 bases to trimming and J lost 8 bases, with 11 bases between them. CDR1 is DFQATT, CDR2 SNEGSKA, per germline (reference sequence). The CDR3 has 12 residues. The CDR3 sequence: CSASGRTDEQFF. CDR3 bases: TGCAGTGCTAGCGGGAGAACCGATGAGCAGTTCTTC.

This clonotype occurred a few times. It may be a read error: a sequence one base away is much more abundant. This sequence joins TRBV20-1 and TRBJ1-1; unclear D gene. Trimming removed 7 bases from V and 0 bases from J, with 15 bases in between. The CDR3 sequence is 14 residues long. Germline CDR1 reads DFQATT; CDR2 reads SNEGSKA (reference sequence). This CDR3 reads CSDTLPGMNTEAFF. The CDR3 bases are TGCAGTGATACCCTACCGGGAATGAACACTGAAGCTTTCTTT.

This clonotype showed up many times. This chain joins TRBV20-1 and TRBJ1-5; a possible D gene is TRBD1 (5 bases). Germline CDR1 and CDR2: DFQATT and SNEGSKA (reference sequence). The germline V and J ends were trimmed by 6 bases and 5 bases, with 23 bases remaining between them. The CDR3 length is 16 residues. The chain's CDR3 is CSATDGTARRDQPQHF. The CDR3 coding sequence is TGCAGTGCCACAGACGGGACTGCCCGGAGGGATCAGCCCCAGCATTTT.

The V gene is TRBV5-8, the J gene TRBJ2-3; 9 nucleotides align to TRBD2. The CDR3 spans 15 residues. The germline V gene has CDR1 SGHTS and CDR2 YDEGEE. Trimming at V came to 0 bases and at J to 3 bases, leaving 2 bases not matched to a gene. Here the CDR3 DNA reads TGTGCCAGCAGCTTGGGGACTAGCGAGACAGATACGCAGTATTTT. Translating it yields CASSLGTSETDTQYF.

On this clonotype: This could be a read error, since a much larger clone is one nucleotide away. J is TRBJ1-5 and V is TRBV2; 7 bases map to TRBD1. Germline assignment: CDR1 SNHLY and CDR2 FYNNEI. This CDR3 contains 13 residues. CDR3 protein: CASRGQLNKPQHF. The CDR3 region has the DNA TGTGCCAGCAGGGGACAGCTCAATAAGCCCCAGCATTTT.

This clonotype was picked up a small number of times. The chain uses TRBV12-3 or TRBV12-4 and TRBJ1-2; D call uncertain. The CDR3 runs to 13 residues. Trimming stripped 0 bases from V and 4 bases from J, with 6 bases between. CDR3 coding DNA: TGTGCCAGCAGTTTAGCAAGGACCTATGGCTACACCTTC. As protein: CASSLARTYGYTF.

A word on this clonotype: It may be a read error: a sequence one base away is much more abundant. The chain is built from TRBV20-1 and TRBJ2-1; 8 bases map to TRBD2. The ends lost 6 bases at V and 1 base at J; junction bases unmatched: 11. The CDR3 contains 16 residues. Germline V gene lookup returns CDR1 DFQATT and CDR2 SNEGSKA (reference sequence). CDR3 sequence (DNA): TGCAGTGCAGCCCACCTGACTAGCGCTTCCTACAATGAGCAGTTCTTC. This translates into CSAAHLTSASYNEQFF.

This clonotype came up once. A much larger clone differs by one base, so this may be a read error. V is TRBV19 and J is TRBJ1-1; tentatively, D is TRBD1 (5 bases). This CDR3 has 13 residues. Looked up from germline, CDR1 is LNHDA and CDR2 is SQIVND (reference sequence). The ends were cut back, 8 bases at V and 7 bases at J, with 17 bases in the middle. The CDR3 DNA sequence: TGTGCCAGTGGACGGGACGGGAGCAATGAAGCTTTCTTT. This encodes CASGRDGSNEAFF.

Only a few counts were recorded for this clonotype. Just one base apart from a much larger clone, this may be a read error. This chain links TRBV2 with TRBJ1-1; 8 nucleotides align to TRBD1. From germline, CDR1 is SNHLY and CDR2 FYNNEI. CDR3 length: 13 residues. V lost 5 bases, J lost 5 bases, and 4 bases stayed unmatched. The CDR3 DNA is TGTGCCAGCAGTTGGACAGGGAAAACTGAAGCTTTCTTT. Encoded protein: CASSWTGKTEAFF.

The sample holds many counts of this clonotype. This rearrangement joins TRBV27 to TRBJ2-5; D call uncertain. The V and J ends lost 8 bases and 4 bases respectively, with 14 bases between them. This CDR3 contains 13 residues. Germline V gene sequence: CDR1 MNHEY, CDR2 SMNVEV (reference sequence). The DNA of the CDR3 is TGTGCCAGCCGAGACCCATATACAGAGACCCAGTACTTC. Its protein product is CASRDPYTETQYF.